The 5 T cell receptor beta chains below were found in one sample sequenced in a study of T cells in Graves' hyperthyroidism and ophthalmopathy. What was amplified from RNA transcripts were TCR beta CDR3 regions. First-round RT-PCR of the TCR CDR3 relied on the HTBI primer set. TCRdb re-analysed the multiplex PCR reads in MiXCR, keeping a single row per CDR3 protein. The data show about 560,000 distinct CDR3 sequences, about 15% seen once. The sample consisted of blood. Every receptor here comes from a woman aged 30 to 39 with Graves' hyperthyroidism.

With respect to this clonotype: A single base separates this from a much larger clone, so it may be a read error. The rearrangement joins TRBV2 to TRBJ2-2; D gene uncertain. The germline V and J ends were trimmed by 4 bases and 5 bases, with 8 bases remaining between them. Germline-derived CDR1 and CDR2 are SNHLY and FYNNEI. The CDR3 is made up of 13 amino acids. This CDR3 reads CASSGRWTGELFF. For the CDR3, the DNA is TGTGCCAGCAGTGGAAGGTGGACCGGGGAGCTGTTTTTT.

Note on this clonotype: It may be a read error: a sequence one base away is much more abundant. The chain couples TRBV29-1 to TRBJ2-1; 8 nucleotides line up with TRBD2. Per the germline V gene, CDR1 is SQVTM and CDR2 is ANQGSEA. This CDR3 region has 15 residues. The CDR3, as DNA: TGCAGCGTTGTGGGCGGGGGGAGCTCCTGCAATGAGCAGTTCTTC. This encodes CSVVGGGSSCNEQFF.

This clonotype was counted ten times or more. The rearrangement uses TRBV29-1 and TRBJ1-1, with 9 bases matching TRBD1. J gave up 4 bases and V 0 bases, and 18 bases lay outside the gene matches. The CDR3 has 19 amino acids. Germline loops: CDR1 SQVTM, CDR2 ANQGSEA. CDR3 bases: TGCAGCGTTGAAGATCGGGCACAGGGGGCAAAGGGATGGGGCACTGAAGCTTTCTTT. Its protein is CSVEDRAQGAKGWGTEAFF.

The table lists this clonotype with a few counts. A read error is possible here, since a much larger clone lies one base away. This rearrangement joins TRBV7-2 to TRBJ1-4, with 10 bases lining up with TRBD1. V lost 1 base and J lost 8; bases outside the gene matches: 4. Germline-derived CDR1 and CDR2 are SGHTA and FQGNSA. This CDR3 comprises 15 residues. For the CDR3, the DNA is TGTGCCAGCAGCTTAGGACAGGGGGCGTGGGAAAAACTGTTTTTT. Protein product: CASSLGQGAWEKLFF.

The chain uses TRBV29-1 and TRBJ2-3, with D tentatively TRBD1 or TRBD2 (6 bases each). Germline V gene data show CDR1 as SQVTM and CDR2 as ANQGSEA. The V end was cut by 3 bases, the J end by 4 bases, with 23 bases between. The CDR3 loop spans 17 amino acids. Here the CDR3 DNA reads TGCAGCGTTGAGATCTTCGGGGGCGGGAAGGTTCCAGATACGCAGTATTTT. It codes for CSVEIFGGGKVPDTQYF.